What follows are 26 T cell receptor beta chains derived from one specimen sequenced in a study of shared clonotypes between healthy human individuals. Sequenced by immunoSEQ multiplex PCR; TCRdb stores in-frame clones only, minus some. Of about 1,900,000 clones in the sample, over 85% were seen once. Naive CD8 cells comprised CD45RO-negative, CCR7-positively selected cells, excluding terminally differentiated effector memory CD45RA+ cells. Source material: naive CD8+ T cells sorted from blood. The source of these receptors is a man in his late teens or twenties in good health.

V usage is TRBV14 and J usage is TRBJ2-2; TRBD2 might be the D (5 bases). CDR3 size: 15 residues. The ends were cut back, 4 bases at V and 1 base at J, with 10 bases in the middle. The germline gives CDR1 SGHDN, CDR2 FVKESK. The DNA of the CDR3 is TGTGCCAGCAGCCCGGACTCATGGAACACCGGGGAGCTGTTTTTT. It specifies CASSPDSWNTGELFF.

The chain recombines TRBV9 with TRBJ2-5, with 10 bases aligning to TRBD2. Trimming removed 4 bases from V and 5 bases from J; junction bases left unmatched: 11. The CDR3 runs to 16 residues. Germline assignment: CDR1 SGDLS and CDR2 YYNGEE. The DNA of the CDR3 is TGTGCCAGCAGCCCCCAGGGAGCGGGGGGGCCGGAGACCCAGTACTTC. It specifies CASSPQGAGGPETQYF.

Concerning this clone itself: The same CDR3 can be traced to other DNA sequences in this sample. This chain uses TRBV7-2 with TRBJ2-1; D perhaps matches TRBD2 (6 bases). The CDR3 has 12 amino acids. Germline CDR1 SGHTA, CDR2 FQGNSA. Trimming removed 3 bases at V and 8 bases at J, with 8 bases between. The CDR3: CASSFSGDEQFF. CDR3 coding DNA: TGTGCCAGCAGCTTCTCGGGGGATGAGCAGTTCTTC.

CDR3 in amino acids: CASSLVLARVPSYNEQFF. CDR3 in DNA: TGTGCCAGCAGCTTAGTCCTTGCTAGAGTCCCCTCCTACAATGAGCAGTTCTTC. The chain joins TRBV7-8 to TRBJ2-1; D is undetermined. This CDR3 has 18 residues. Trimming cost V 1 base and J 0 bases, with 16 bases left between them. Germline V CDR1 and CDR2: SGHVS, FQNEAQ. Complete variable domain (other parts from reference TRBV7-8 and TRBJ2-1): GAGVSQSPRYKVAKRGQDVALRCDPISGHVSLFWYQQALGQGPEFLTYFQNEAQLDKSGLPSDRFFAERPEGSVSTLKIQRTQQEDSAVYLCASSLVLARVPSYNEQFFGPGTRLTVL.

This chain uses TRBV6-5 with TRBJ2-7, with a tentative D call TRBD2 (6 bases). The germline V and J ends were trimmed by 11 bases and 5 bases, with 13 bases remaining between them. Germline CDR1 reads MNHEY; CDR2 reads SVGAGI. The CDR3 sequence is 11 residues long. The CDR3 loop is CAASWGDEQYF. The CDR3 nucleotides are TGTGCCGCCTCCTGGGGGGACGAGCAGTACTTC.

V gene TRBV11-2 combines with J gene TRBJ2-7, with D possibly matching TRBD2 (6 bases). The germline CDR1 and CDR2 sequences are SGHAT and FQNNGV. This CDR3 is built from 15 residues. V lost 4 bases, J lost 1 base, and 14 bases lay in between. DNA for the CDR3: TGTGCCAGCAGCTGGGGTATCGGGACTTCCTACGAGCAGTACTTC. This codes for CASSWGIGTSYEQYF.

This sequence joins TRBV2 and TRBJ2-7; 7 nucleotides align to TRBD1. Germline trimming cut 3 bases from V and 0 bases from J; bases unmatched to any gene: 5. This CDR3 is 15 amino acids long. Germline V CDR1 and CDR2: SNHLY, FYNNEI. CDR3 loop: CASSDRQGASYEQYF. CDR3 bases: TGTGCCAGCAGTGACCGACAGGGTGCCTCCTACGAGCAGTACTTC.

The rearrangement links TRBV6-5 to TRBJ1-2; a possible D gene is TRBD1 (5 bases). The CDR3 has 14 residues. Trimming shortened V by 0 bases and J by 6 bases, and 11 bases separated the two germline ends. Germline assignment: CDR1 MNHEY and CDR2 SVGAGI. DNA for the CDR3: TGTGCCAGCAGTTACTCGGGGGGGGTGGATGGCTACACCTTC. The encoded protein is CASSYSGGVDGYTF.

The V call is TRBV6-5, the J call TRBJ2-1, with D perhaps TRBD1 or TRBD2 (5 bases each). The germline gives CDR1 MNHEY, CDR2 SVGAGI. This CDR3 comprises 13 residues. Trimming cost V 2 bases and J 11 bases, with 13 bases left between them. The CDR3 loop is CASSYAEGSQQFF. CDR3 DNA sequence: TGTGCCAGCAGTTACGCCGAGGGGAGTCAGCAGTTCTTC.

The gene calls are TRBV9 and TRBJ2-7; perhaps TRBD1 as D (6 bases). Germline CDR1 is SGDLS and CDR2 is YYNGEE. V was shortened by 3 bases and J by 0 bases, with 10 bases between the two germline ends. This CDR3 is 14 amino acids long. CDR3 DNA sequence: TGTGCCAGCAGCGCCGGGGACAACTCCTACGAGCAGTACTTC. Translating gives CASSAGDNSYEQYF.

The chain joins TRBV6-5 to TRBJ2-5, with 11 bases lining up with TRBD2. The length of the CDR3 is 15 residues. Trimming took 6 bases from V and 5 from J; bases not matched to a gene: 8. Germline CDR1 is MNHEY and CDR2 is SVGAGI. Here the CDR3 reads CASRGLSGGAETQYF. CDR3 sequence (DNA): TGTGCCAGCAGAGGACTTAGCGGGGGGGCGGAGACCCAGTACTTC.

The chain recombines TRBV27 with TRBJ2-5, with D perhaps TRBD2 (7 bases). The germline CDR1 and CDR2 sequences are MNHEY and SMNVEV (reference sequence). The germline V and J ends were trimmed by 1 base and 5 bases, with 14 bases remaining between them. The CDR3 totals 15 residues. The CDR3 coding sequence is TGTGCCAGCAGTTTATACGGGGGGCCAGGGGAGACCCAGTACTTC. Its translation: CASSLYGGPGETQYF.

The chain employs TRBV28 and TRBJ2-1; D might be TRBD2 (7 bases). Germline V CDR1 and CDR2: MDHEN, SYDVKM. This CDR3 spans 13 amino acids. The V and J ends lost 3 bases and 8 bases respectively, with 11 bases between them. CDR3 sequence: CASSFGGPDEQFF. CDR3 DNA sequence: TGTGCCAGCAGTTTCGGGGGGCCCGATGAGCAGTTCTTC.

This chain uses TRBV11-2 with TRBJ1-2, with D unclear. CDR3 length: 12 amino acids. Germline loops: CDR1 SGHAT, CDR2 FQNNGV. Trimming took off 5 bases at V and 4 bases at J, with 8 bases between the two ends. This CDR3 reads CASSPDVYGYTF. The DNA of the CDR3 is TGTGCCAGCAGCCCGGACGTCTATGGCTACACCTTC.

This clone was seen a handful of times. This sample includes further DNA sequences coding for the same CDR3. The rearrangement links TRBV9 to TRBJ2-3, with 10 bases fitting TRBD1. CDR1 SGDLS and CDR2 YYNGEE come from the germline V gene. J was trimmed by 3 bases and V by 2 bases; bases with no gene match: 0. This CDR3 has 14 residues. CDR3 in DNA: TGTGCCAGCAGCGTGGGACAGGGGACAGATACGCAGTATTTT. As protein: CASSVGQGTDTQYF.

The rearrangement joins TRBV4-1 to TRBJ1-4; D ambiguous. Germline values: CDR1 MGHRA, CDR2 YSYEKL. The CDR3 spans 16 residues. The ends were cut back, 0 bases at V and 3 bases at J, with 11 bases in the middle. The CDR3 sequence is CASSQDPVRANEKLFF. The DNA of the CDR3 is TGCGCCAGCAGCCAAGATCCCGTCCGAGCTAATGAAAAACTGTTTTTT.

The chain is built from TRBV7-9 and TRBJ1-1, with D uncertain. Germline CDR1 reads SEHNR; CDR2 reads FQNEAQ (reference sequence). Deletions cut 5 bases from V and 10 bases from J, with 20 bases between. The CDR3 consists of 14 residues. The CDR3 loop is CASSGESTKSLAFF. CDR3 coding DNA: TGTGCCAGCAGCGGAGAATCGACCAAATCGTTAGCTTTCTTT. The variable domain in full, completed from reference TRBV7-9 and TRBJ1-1, reads DTGVSQNPRHKITKRGQNVTFRCDPISEHNRLYWYRQTLGQGPEFLTYFQNEAQLEKSRLLSDRFSAERPKGSFSTLEIQRTEQGDSAMYLCASSGESTKSLAFFGQGTRLTVV.

This chain uses TRBV7-9 with TRBJ2-2, with 9 bases fitting TRBD1. The V segment lost 5 bases and the J segment 4 bases; nucleotides outside the gene matches: 11. The CDR3 is made up of 17 amino acids. Germline V gene data show CDR1 as SEHNR and CDR2 as FQNEAQ (reference sequence). DNA of the CDR3: TGTGCCAGCAGCCCCAACCGGGACAGGGAGGTCACCGGGGAGCTGTTTTTT. Translated, it gives CASSPNRDREVTGELFF.

The chain couples TRBV7-2 to TRBJ2-1; unclear D gene. The germline gives CDR1 SGHTA, CDR2 FQGNSA. The V gene lost 5 bases and the J gene lost 1 base, with 12 bases spanning the gap. The CDR3 consists of 15 residues. The CDR3 coding sequence is TGTGCCAGCAGCCCTCACGCCTTATCCTACAATGAGCAGTTCTTC. Its translation is CASSPHALSYNEQFF.

V and J are TRBV10-3 and TRBJ2-1; D may be TRBD1 (6 bases). Germline V gene data show CDR1 as ENHRY and CDR2 as SYGVKD. V lost 6 bases and J lost 7, with 10 bases in between. The CDR3 has 12 amino acids. CDR3 in amino acids: CAIRQGRNEQFF. Here the CDR3 DNA reads TGTGCCATCAGACAGGGTAGAAATGAGCAGTTCTTC.

The chain uses TRBV5-6 and TRBJ1-1; TRBD1 agrees at 8 bases. Germline trimming cut 0 bases from V and 11 bases from J; bases unmatched to any gene: 3. The CDR3 is 12 amino acids. Germline V CDR1 and CDR2: SGHDT, YYEEEE. The CDR3 nucleotides are TGTGCCAGCAGCTTGGGGACAGGGTTTGCTTTCTTT. It is translated as CASSLGTGFAFF. Filled out from reference TRBV5-6 and TRBJ1-1, the complete variable domain reads DAGVTQSPTHLIKTRGQQVTLRCSPKSGHDTVSWYQQALGQGPQFIFQYYEEEERQRGNFPDRFSGHQFPNYSSELNVNALLLGDSALYLCASSLGTGFAFFGQGTRLTVV.

The sample holds one count of this clone. This chain uses TRBV7-8 with TRBJ2-1; D remains ambiguous. Trimming left V 1 base short and J 6 bases short, with 13 bases between. Germline CDR1 is SGHVS and CDR2 is FQNEAQ. CDR3 length equals 15 residues. CDR3 protein: CASSLGISWGNEQFF. CDR3 in DNA: TGTGCCAGCAGCTTAGGAATCAGCTGGGGCAATGAGCAGTTCTTC.

Concerning this clone itself: Other DNA sequences in this specimen translate into the identical CDR3. The chain is built from TRBV2 and TRBJ2-3; 9 bases line up with TRBD1. The CDR3 sequence is 13 residues long. V was pared by 6 bases and J by 3 bases, with 1 base of the junction left unmatched. Germline loops: CDR1 SNHLY, CDR2 FYNNEI. The CDR3 protein is CASSGQGTDTQYF. CDR3 in DNA: TGTGCCAGCAGCGGACAGGGGACAGATACGCAGTATTTT.

The J gene is TRBJ2-7, the V gene TRBV10-3, with 9 nucleotides matching TRBD1. Germline V gene sequence: CDR1 ENHRY, CDR2 SYGVKD. The CDR3 extends over 16 amino acids. V lost 6 bases and J lost 3; bases outside the gene matches: 12. Written as DNA, the CDR3 is TGTGCCATCAGGGAGACCGGGACAGGGACATTCTACGAGCAGTACTTC. Residues: CAIRETGTGTFYEQYF.

The V and J genes are TRBV13 and TRBJ1-6; D not certain. Germline CDR1 reads PRHDT; CDR2 reads FYEKMQ (reference sequence). With 2 bases removed from V and 6 bases from J, the gap between germline ends came to 8 bases. This CDR3 is 14 amino acids long. The CDR3: CASSLLGGNSPLHF. The CDR3 DNA reads as TGTGCCAGCAGCTTACTGGGTGGTAATTCACCCCTCCACTTT.

The rearrangement links TRBV4-1 to TRBJ1-2; D gene unclear. The CDR3 runs to 16 residues. Germline V lookup: CDR1 MGHRA, CDR2 YSYEKL. V gave up 0 bases and J gave up 2 bases, with 13 bases separating them. CDR3 amino acids: CASSQESQTLNYGYTF. The CDR3 coding sequence is TGCGCCAGCAGCCAAGAATCTCAGACTCTAAACTATGGCTACACCTTC.